The 12 T cell receptor beta chains in this list originate from one sample, sequenced in a study of response to subunit inactivated influenza vaccine. TCRdb passed the RT-PCR reads through MiXCR, listing each CDR3 protein once. The sample consists of about 520,000 distinct CDR3 sequences, roughly 9.7% of them appearing once. The input for sequencing was PBMCs from blood, taken 35 to 45 days after vaccination. Source of these receptors: a man in his fifties who received an inactivated influenza vaccine.

This clonotype was observed at least ten times. The chain has TRBV12-3 or TRBV12-4 and TRBJ2-7; D tentatively fits TRBD1 or TRBD2 (5 bases each). The CDR3 sequence is 14 residues long. Between the trimmed V and J ends, which lost 1 base and 3 bases, there was a span of 10 bases. Here the CDR3 reads CASSLGDGLYEQYF. As DNA, the CDR3 is TGTGCCAGCAGTTTAGGGGACGGTCTCTACGAGCAGTACTTC.

This clonotype was observed a few times. V gene TRBV7-2 combines with J gene TRBJ1-6; D possibly corresponds to TRBD1 (6 bases). This CDR3 has 16 amino acids. Per germline, CDR1 SGHTA and CDR2 FQGNSA. V shed 1 base and J shed 7 bases, with 14 bases lying between them. The CDR3 is CASSLEGLGGNSPLHF. CDR3 in DNA: TGTGCCAGCAGCTTAGAGGGACTCGGGGGCAATTCACCCCTCCACTTT.

The V call is TRBV5-1, the J call TRBJ1-2, with D possibly being TRBD1 (5 bases). The CDR3 has 16 amino acids. V was clipped by 0 bases and J by 8 bases, with 20 bases between them. Per germline, CDR1 SGHRS and CDR2 YFSETQ. Here the CDR3 DNA reads TGCGCCAGCAGCTTGGGGACATCTCCAAGGTCCGGCGGCTACACCTTC. Its translation is CASSLGTSPRSGGYTF.

This clonotype was observed many times. J is TRBJ2-2 and V is TRBV12-3 or TRBV12-4; D uncertain. This CDR3 has 16 residues. Trimming removed 1 base from V and 0 bases from J, with 9 bases in between. The CDR3 spells CASSLGRSSNTGELFF. The CDR3 DNA reads TGTGCCAGCAGTTTAGGCAGGAGTTCGAACACCGGGGAGCTGTTTTTT.

The table lists this clonotype with many counts. The rearrangement uses TRBV12-3 or TRBV12-4 and TRBJ2-5; 7 bases align to TRBD2. The CDR3 spans 15 residues. V dropped 4 bases and J dropped 7; count of bases not matched to a gene: 12. CDR3 nucleotides: TGTGCCAGCAGTTCCAGCGGGGTGGTAATGGGGACCCAGTACTTC. Its protein is CASSSSGVVMGTQYF.

This chain links TRBV6-1 with TRBJ2-3; 9 bases line up with TRBD2. V dropped 6 bases and J dropped 5; count of bases not matched to a gene: 9. The CDR3 loop spans 15 amino acids. Germline V lookup: CDR1 MNHNS, CDR2 SASEGT. In nucleotides, the CDR3 is TGTGCCAGCAGAGCGGGGGGCCCTCCTGTAGATACGCAGTATTTT. This gives the protein CASRAGGPPVDTQYF.

The chain couples TRBV25-1 to TRBJ2-7; D possibly corresponds to TRBD2 (5 bases). CDR3 length: 13 residues. Germline V CDR1 and CDR2: MGHDK, SYGVNS. V lost 3 bases and J lost 6, with 12 bases in between. The CDR3 DNA follows: TGTGCCAGCAGTGAGGCTAACAGCGGCGAGCAGTACTTC. It translates to CASSEANSGEQYF.

The chain employs TRBV10-3 and TRBJ1-2; 7 positions agree with TRBD1. CDR3 length: 15 residues. Germline V gene sequence: CDR1 ENHRY, CDR2 SYGVKD. V shed 10 bases, J shed 4 bases, and the junction held 15 bases outside the gene matches. The CDR3 nucleotides read TGTGCCACGAGATTACAAGGGGGCGCGGGCTATGGCTACACCTTC. This translates into CATRLQGGAGYGYTF.

This clonotype came up a few times. The chain has TRBV5-1 and TRBJ2-7, with 8 bases matching TRBD1. V dropped 3 bases and J dropped 2; count of bases not matched to a gene: 7. Germline assignment: CDR1 SGHRS and CDR2 YFSETQ. The CDR3 runs 15 residues. As DNA, the CDR3 is TGCGCCAGCAGCTCGGGACAGGACTTTCCCTACGAGCAGTACTTC. Translating it yields CASSSGQDFPYEQYF.

This clonotype has only a few counts. The rearrangement links TRBV20-1 to TRBJ2-5, with TRBD2 identical over 9 bases. After removal of 0 bases from V and 5 bases from J, the junction contained 1 base not matched to a gene. This CDR3 comprises 13 residues. CDR1 DFQATT and CDR2 SNEGSKA come from the germline V gene (reference sequence). In nucleotides, the CDR3 is TGCAGTGCTAGAGAAAGCGGGAGGGAGACCCAGTACTTC. The encoded protein is CSARESGRETQYF.

The rearrangement joins TRBV10-3 to TRBJ1-6; a possible D gene is TRBD1 (5 bases). CDR3 length equals 14 residues. CDR1 and CDR2 (germline): ENHRY, SYGVKD. Between the trimmed V and J ends, which lost 6 bases and 7 bases, there was a span of 13 bases. CDR3 protein: CAIRAGRENSPLHF. Written as DNA, the CDR3 is TGTGCCATCAGGGCGGGACGGGAAAATTCACCCCTCCACTTT.

This clonotype was seen many times. The chain uses TRBV6-5 and TRBJ2-1; D is unclear. The germline CDR1 and CDR2 sequences are MNHEY and SVGAGI. The V and J ends lost 4 bases and 4 bases respectively, with 8 bases between them. This CDR3 contains 13 residues. The CDR3 DNA reads as TGTGCCAGCAGTTCGACTCGTTACAATGAGCAGTTCTTC. Its translation is CASSSTRYNEQFF.